One and the same sample provided the 25 T cell receptor beta chains below, sequenced in a study of response to subunit inactivated influenza vaccine (dated by TCRdb to about 2018). Library preparation was by RT-PCR. Sequencing was performed on an Illumina HiSeq 2500. TCRdb reprocessed the public reads (quality trimming at Q25 with fastp, clone calling with MiXCR) and kept in-frame beta chains. Each record represents a unique CDR3 protein, reported with the most common genes and DNA among its rows. This sample has 430,000 or so distinct CDR3 sequences in its table, and 10% to 11% of those were observed once. About an eighth of the sample belongs to the ten largest clones. The time point tag for this specimen amounts to: around 42 days after influenza vaccine administration. Here the sequenced sample was PBMCs from blood, taken 40 to 50 days after vaccination. The receptor set was obtained from a middle-aged man who received an inactivated influenza vaccine. Donor details come from another sample of the same person, matched by shared clones.

Only a few counts were recorded for this clonotype. This sequence joins TRBV7-9 and TRBJ2-3; D may be TRBD2 (5 bases). The CDR3 is 11 amino acids. The germline V gene encodes CDR1 SEHNR and CDR2 FQNEAQ (reference sequence). V lost 10 bases to trimming and J lost 6 bases, with 11 bases between them. The CDR3 protein is CATTEVDTQYF. The CDR3 nucleotides are TGTGCCACCACGGAGGTGGATACGCAGTATTTT.

This clonotype showed up just a few times. The chain joins TRBV6-5 to TRBJ2-5, with 9 bases fitting TRBD2. V lost 0 bases and J lost 2; bases outside the gene matches: 7. Germline V CDR1 and CDR2: MNHEY, SVGAGI. CDR3 length: 17 amino acids. The CDR3 is CASSYSTAGGLQETQYF. Here the CDR3 DNA reads TGTGCCAGCAGTTACTCGACGGCGGGAGGGCTTCAAGAGACCCAGTACTTC.

This clonotype was seen only a few times. V and J are TRBV5-1 and TRBJ2-4; D is ambiguous. The length of the CDR3 is 13 residues. V lost 0 bases, J lost 3 bases, and 4 bases lay in between. Germline values: CDR1 SGHRS, CDR2 YFSETQ. The CDR3 is CASSLGVKNIQYF. The CDR3 DNA follows: TGCGCCAGCAGCTTGGGGGTCAAAAACATTCAGTACTTC.

V usage is TRBV19 and J usage is TRBJ2-5; D possibly corresponds to TRBD2 (6 bases). Per the germline V gene, CDR1 is LNHDA and CDR2 is SQIVND (reference sequence). The CDR3 covers 14 residues. Trimming took off 6 bases at V and 4 bases at J, with 15 bases between the two ends. The CDR3 reads CASSSTPGAETQYF. The CDR3 DNA is TGTGCCAGTAGCTCGACCCCGGGAGCAGAGACCCAGTACTTC.

This clonotype occurred many times. The V gene is TRBV9, the J gene TRBJ2-5; maybe TRBD2 (5 bases). CDR3 length: 15 amino acids. The ends were cut back, 2 bases at V and 5 bases at J, with 16 bases in the middle. The germline gives CDR1 SGDLS, CDR2 YYNGEE. The CDR3 sequence is CASSVHPSTGETQYF. The CDR3 DNA is TGTGCCAGCAGCGTTCATCCCTCGACGGGGGAGACCCAGTACTTC.

The rearrangement joins TRBV20-1 to TRBJ2-3; TRBD2 aligns across 10 bases. Germline assignment: CDR1 DFQATT and CDR2 SNEGSKA (reference sequence). After removal of 0 bases from V and 6 bases from J, the junction contained 9 bases not matched to a gene. This CDR3 has 16 residues. CDR3 loop: CSARDRSGGATDTQYF. Written as DNA, the CDR3 is TGCAGTGCTAGAGATAGGAGCGGGGGGGCCACTGATACGCAGTATTTT.

In DNA form, the CDR3 reads TGTGCCAGCAGTCCCAACCATAGGTGGGGAGAGACCCAGTACTTC. This gives the protein CASSPNHRWGETQYF. The chain couples TRBV12-3 or TRBV12-4 to TRBJ2-5; D is undetermined. The CDR3 length is 15 residues. Trimming stripped 5 bases from V and 4 bases from J, with 17 bases between.

The rearrangement links TRBV9 to TRBJ2-1; 7 nucleotides agree with TRBD2. V trimming: 4 bases; J trimming: 5 bases; junction bases outside the gene matches: 9. The CDR3 consists of 15 residues. The V gene's germline CDR1 is SGDLS and CDR2 YYNGEE. CDR3 DNA sequence: TGTGCCAGCAGCTATATGGGCGGGAGCAACAATGAGCAGTTCTTC. This translates into CASSYMGGSNNEQFF.

This clonotype showed up just a few times. This rearrangement joins TRBV7-2 to TRBJ2-1, with D perhaps TRBD1 (6 bases). This CDR3 region has 13 residues. CDR1 and CDR2 (germline): SGHTA, FQGNSA. Trimming took off 1 base at V and 9 bases at J, with 10 bases between the two ends. The CDR3 DNA reads TGTGCCAGCAGCTTAGACAGGGTCGGTGAGCAGTTCTTC. This codes for CASSLDRVGEQFF.

The count of this clonotype is one. At one end, the junction sequence differs from germline, possibly due to a read error. The rearrangement joins TRBV4-2 to TRBJ2-7; 7 bases match TRBD1. CDR1 is LGHNA, CDR2 YNFKEQ, per germline. The CDR3 is 11 residues long. CDR3 DNA: TGTGCCGGCAGCCAGGGGGACGAGCAGTACTTC. As protein: CAGSQGDEQYF.

This chain joins TRBV7-2 and TRBJ2-5, with 9 bases fitting TRBD2. Germline V gene lookup returns CDR1 SGHTA and CDR2 FQGNSA. After removal of 5 bases from V and 5 bases from J, the junction contained 9 bases not matched to a gene. The CDR3 length is 15 residues. CDR3 in DNA: TGTGCCAGCAGCCAAAGCGTAACTAGCGGGGAGACCCAGTACTTC. Translation gives CASSQSVTSGETQYF.

The CDR3, as DNA: TGTGCCAGCAGCTCTAGCGGGGGGTCGGCCGGGGAGCTGTTTTTT. Translation: CASSSSGGSAGELFF. V usage is TRBV12-3 or TRBV12-4 and J usage is TRBJ2-2, with 11 bases matching TRBD2. After removal of 6 bases from V and 6 bases from J, the junction contained 6 bases not matched to a gene. The CDR3 is made up of 15 amino acids.

This clonotype was counted many times. The rearrangement links TRBV5-5 to TRBJ2-4, with D possibly called TRBD1 or TRBD2 (5 bases each). The germline gives CDR1 SGHKS, CDR2 YYEKEE (reference sequence). V dropped 1 base and J dropped 12 bases, with 11 bases sitting between them. This CDR3 spans 12 amino acids. The CDR3 loop is CASSLPRGDQYF. The CDR3 DNA is TGTGCCAGCAGCTTGCCTCGAGGGGATCAGTACTTC. The variable domain in full, with the rest retrieved from reference TRBV5-5 and TRBJ2-4, is DAGVTQSPTHLIKTRGQQVTLRCSPISGHKSVSWYQQVLGQGPQFIFQYYEKEERGRGNFPDRFSARQFPNYSSELNVNALLLGDSALYLCASSLPRGDQYFGAGTRLSVL.

The CDR3 coding sequence is TGTGCCAGCAGCCAACGACCCGGGACAGATAATTCACCCCTCCACTTT. Amino acids: CASSQRPGTDNSPLHF. The rearrangement links TRBV4-2 to TRBJ1-6; 7 nucleotides line up with TRBD1. With V trimmed by 2 bases and J by 5 bases, 6 bases remained unmatched. Germline V CDR1 and CDR2: LGHNA, YNFKEQ. The CDR3 contains 16 residues.

The V and J genes are TRBV2 and TRBJ2-5; 11 bases map to TRBD2. Germline V lookup: CDR1 SNHLY, CDR2 FYNNEI. After removal of 4 bases from V and 5 bases from J, the junction contained 15 bases not matched to a gene. This CDR3 region has 18 residues. Here the CDR3 reads CASSATSGISPVGETQYF. CDR3 in DNA: TGTGCCAGCAGTGCGACTAGCGGGATAAGTCCCGTCGGGGAGACCCAGTACTTC.

V is TRBV4-1 and J is TRBJ2-3; D possibly corresponds to TRBD2 (6 bases). V was pared by 5 bases and J by 1 base, with 19 bases between. CDR1 and CDR2 from the germline V gene are MGHRA and YSYEKL. The CDR3 runs 17 residues. The CDR3, as DNA: TGCGCCAGCAGCTTTAGTGGGGGTAGCGGAGGCACAGATACGCAGTATTTT. This gives the protein CASSFSGGSGGTDTQYF.

This clonotype was found a few times. CDR3 in amino acids: CASSFRTSVHEQYF. Written as DNA, the CDR3 is TGTGCCAGCAGTTTTAGAACTAGCGTGCACGAGCAGTACTTC. J is TRBJ2-7 and V is TRBV28, with TRBD2 identical over 7 bases. CDR1 and CDR2 from the germline V gene are MDHEN and SYDVKM. This CDR3 comprises 14 residues. V lost 3 bases to trimming and J lost 5 bases; unmatched junction nucleotides: 7.

A few counts support this clonotype. The V call is TRBV5-1, the J call TRBJ1-4; unclear D gene. Trimming shortened V by 0 bases and J by 5 bases, and 8 bases separated the two germline ends. The germline CDR1 and CDR2 sequences are SGHRS and YFSETQ. The CDR3 covers 14 residues. The CDR3 sequence is CASSLETENEKLFF. The CDR3 DNA reads TGCGCCAGCAGCTTGGAGACGGAGAATGAAAAACTGTTTTTT.

V is TRBV27 and J is TRBJ2-7; TRBD2 aligns across 9 bases. Germline V gene lookup returns CDR1 MNHEY and CDR2 SMNVEV (reference sequence). The V gene end was trimmed by 6 bases and the J gene end by 0 bases; junction bases not matched to a gene: 9. This CDR3 has 16 residues. The CDR3 DNA reads as TGTGCCAGCAGCCAGACTGGCGGGAGGGACTCCTACGAGCAGTACTTC. Encoded protein: CASSQTGGRDSYEQYF.

This clonotype turned up a few times. The CDR3 sequence: CASSLIGSGRAETQYF. CDR3 nucleotide sequence: TGCGCCAGCAGCTTGATCGGTAGCGGTAGAGCCGAGACCCAGTACTTC. The chain uses TRBV5-1 and TRBJ2-5; tentative D call: TRBD2 (6 bases). Germline lookup yields CDR1 SGHRS and CDR2 YFSETQ. With 1 base removed from V and 5 bases from J, the gap between germline ends came to 18 bases. This CDR3 contains 16 residues.

The J gene is TRBJ2-7, the V gene TRBV5-1, with D hard to call. This CDR3 has 14 amino acids. V lost 0 bases, J lost 2 bases, and 9 bases lay in between. CDR1 SGHRS and CDR2 YFSETQ come from the germline V gene. CDR3 in amino acids: CASSLEHLPYEQYF. CDR3 DNA: TGCGCCAGCAGCTTGGAACATCTCCCCTACGAGCAGTACTTC.

This clonotype was counted at least ten times. The chain has TRBV27 and TRBJ2-5; 9 positions agree with TRBD2. Looked up from germline, CDR1 is MNHEY and CDR2 is SMNVEV (reference sequence). The CDR3 length is 16 residues. V shed 0 bases, J shed 5 bases, and the junction held 7 bases outside the gene matches. CDR3 DNA: TGTGCCAGCAGTTTATCGACTAGCGGCCTCGGTGAGACCCAGTACTTC. It is translated as CASSLSTSGLGETQYF.

This clonotype came up many times. The chain uses TRBV5-1 and TRBJ2-7; a possible D gene is TRBD2 (5 bases). This CDR3 region has 13 residues. Germline loops: CDR1 SGHRS, CDR2 YFSETQ. Deletions cut 5 bases from V and 3 bases from J, with 12 bases between. For the CDR3, the DNA is TGCGCCAGCAGTGAGGGTCCTCGCTACGAGCAGTACTTC. Translation gives CASSEGPRYEQYF.

J is TRBJ2-1 and V is TRBV12-3 or TRBV12-4; 7 bases agree with TRBD1. Germline trimming cut 3 bases from V and 10 bases from J; bases unmatched to any gene: 6. This CDR3 is built from 13 residues. This CDR3 is CASSFPQGIEQFF. CDR3 bases: TGTGCCAGCAGTTTCCCACAGGGGATAGAGCAGTTCTTC.

The V and J genes are TRBV3-1 and TRBJ1-1, with D perhaps TRBD1 (6 bases). The CDR3 loop spans 14 amino acids. Germline V lookup: CDR1 LGHDT, CDR2 YNNKEL (reference sequence). V shed 3 bases and J shed 1 base, with 9 bases lying between them. CDR3 loop: CASSQMTGNTEAFF. The CDR3 bases are TGTGCCAGCAGCCAGATGACAGGGAACACTGAAGCTTTCTTT.